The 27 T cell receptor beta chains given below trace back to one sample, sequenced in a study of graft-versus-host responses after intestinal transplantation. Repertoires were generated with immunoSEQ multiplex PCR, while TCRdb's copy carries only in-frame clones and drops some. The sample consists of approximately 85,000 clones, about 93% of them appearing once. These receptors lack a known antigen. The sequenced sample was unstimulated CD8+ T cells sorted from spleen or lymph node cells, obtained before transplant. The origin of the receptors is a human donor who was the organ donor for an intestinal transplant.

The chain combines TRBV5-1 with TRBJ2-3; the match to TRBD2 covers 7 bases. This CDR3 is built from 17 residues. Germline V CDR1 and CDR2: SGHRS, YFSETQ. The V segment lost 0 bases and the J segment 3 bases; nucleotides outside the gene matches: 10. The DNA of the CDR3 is TGCGCCAGCAGCTTGGGGCTGGCAGGGAGGGTAACAGATACGCAGTATTTT. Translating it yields CASSLGLAGRVTDTQYF.

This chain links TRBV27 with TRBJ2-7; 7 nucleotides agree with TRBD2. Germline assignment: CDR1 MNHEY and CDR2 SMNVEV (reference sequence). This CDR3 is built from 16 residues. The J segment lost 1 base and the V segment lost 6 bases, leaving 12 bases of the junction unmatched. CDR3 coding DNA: TGTGCCAGCAGCCCGATTTGGGGGAGGGGATCCTACGAGCAGTACTTC. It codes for CASSPIWGRGSYEQYF.

The CDR3 DNA is TGTGCCAGCTCCCATGGGACTAGCGGCAATGAGCAGTTCTTC. Encoded protein: CASSHGTSGNEQFF. This chain connects TRBV27 to TRBJ2-1, with TRBD2 matching 11 bases. There are 14 residues in the CDR3. The germline V gene encodes CDR1 MNHEY and CDR2 SMNVEV (reference sequence). The V segment lost 8 bases and the J segment 6 bases; nucleotides outside the gene matches: 6.

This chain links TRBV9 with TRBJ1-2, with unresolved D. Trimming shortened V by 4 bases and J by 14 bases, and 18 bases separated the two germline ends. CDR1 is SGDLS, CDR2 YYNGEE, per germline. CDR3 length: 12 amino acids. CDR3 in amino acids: CASSPSTQVPTF. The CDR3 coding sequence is TGTGCCAGCAGCCCCAGCACTCAGGTACCTACCTTC.

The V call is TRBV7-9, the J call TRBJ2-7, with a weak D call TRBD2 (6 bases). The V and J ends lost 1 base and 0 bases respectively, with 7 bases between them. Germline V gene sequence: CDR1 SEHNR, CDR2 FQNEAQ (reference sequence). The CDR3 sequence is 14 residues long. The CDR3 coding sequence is TGTGCCAGCAGCTTAGTCGGGAGCTCCTACGAGCAGTACTTC. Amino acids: CASSLVGSSYEQYF. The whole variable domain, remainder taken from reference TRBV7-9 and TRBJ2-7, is DTGVSQNPRHKITKRGQNVTFRCDPISEHNRLYWYRQTLGQGPEFLTYFQNEAQLEKSRLLSDRFSAERPKGSFSTLEIQRTEQGDSAMYLCASSLVGSSYEQYFGPGTRLTVT.

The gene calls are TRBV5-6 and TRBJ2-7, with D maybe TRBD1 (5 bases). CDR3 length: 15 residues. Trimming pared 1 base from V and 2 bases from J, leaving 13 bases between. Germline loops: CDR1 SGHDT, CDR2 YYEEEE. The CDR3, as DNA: TGTGCCAGCAGCTTGTGGGCAGGGTCGGCCTACGAGCAGTACTTC. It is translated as CASSLWAGSAYEQYF.

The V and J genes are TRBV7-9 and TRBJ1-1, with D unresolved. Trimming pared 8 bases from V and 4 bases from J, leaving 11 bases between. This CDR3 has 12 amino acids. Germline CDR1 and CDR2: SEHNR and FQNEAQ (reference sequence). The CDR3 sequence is CASEGLATEAFF. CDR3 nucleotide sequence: TGTGCCAGCGAGGGCTTGGCCACTGAAGCTTTCTTT.

The CDR3: CAIRAAYGYTF. The DNA of the CDR3 is TGTGCCATCAGGGCGGCCTATGGCTACACCTTC. The V call is TRBV10-3, the J call TRBJ1-2, with unresolved D. Germline-derived CDR1 and CDR2 are ENHRY and SYGVKD. V was shortened by 6 bases and J by 4 bases, with 6 bases between the two germline ends. The CDR3 is made up of 11 amino acids.

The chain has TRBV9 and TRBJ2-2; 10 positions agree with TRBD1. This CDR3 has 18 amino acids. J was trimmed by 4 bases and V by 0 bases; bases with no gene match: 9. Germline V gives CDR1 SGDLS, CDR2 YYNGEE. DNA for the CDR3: TGTGCCAGCAGCGTAGAAGAACGGACAGGGGGATTCACCGGGGAGCTGTTTTTT. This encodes CASSVEERTGGFTGELFF.

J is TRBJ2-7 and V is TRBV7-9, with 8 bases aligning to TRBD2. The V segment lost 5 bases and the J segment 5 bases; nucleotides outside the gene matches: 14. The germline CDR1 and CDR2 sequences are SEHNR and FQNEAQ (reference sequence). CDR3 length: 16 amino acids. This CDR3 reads CASSGPPGGRRNEQYF. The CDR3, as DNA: TGTGCCAGCAGCGGGCCCCCTGGCGGGAGGAGGAACGAGCAGTACTTC.

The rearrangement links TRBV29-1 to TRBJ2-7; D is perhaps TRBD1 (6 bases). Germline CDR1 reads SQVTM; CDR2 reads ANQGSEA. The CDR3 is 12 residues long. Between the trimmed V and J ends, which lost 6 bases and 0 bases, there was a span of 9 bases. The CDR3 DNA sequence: TGCAGCGTGACGACAGGCTCCTACGAGCAGTACTTC. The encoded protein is CSVTTGSYEQYF.

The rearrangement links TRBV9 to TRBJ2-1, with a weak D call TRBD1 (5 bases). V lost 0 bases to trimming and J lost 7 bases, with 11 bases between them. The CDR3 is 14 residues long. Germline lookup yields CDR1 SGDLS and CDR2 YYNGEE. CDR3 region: CASSVGAGRNEQFF. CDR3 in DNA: TGTGCCAGCAGCGTAGGGGCAGGGCGAAATGAGCAGTTCTTC.

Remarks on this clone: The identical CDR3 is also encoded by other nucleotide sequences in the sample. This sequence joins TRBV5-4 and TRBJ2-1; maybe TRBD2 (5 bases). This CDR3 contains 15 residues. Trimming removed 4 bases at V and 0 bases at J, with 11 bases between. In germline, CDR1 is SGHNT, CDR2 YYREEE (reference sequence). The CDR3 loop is CASSPSGSSYNEQFF. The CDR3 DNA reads TGTGCCAGCAGCCCTTCGGGAAGCTCCTACAATGAGCAGTTCTTC.

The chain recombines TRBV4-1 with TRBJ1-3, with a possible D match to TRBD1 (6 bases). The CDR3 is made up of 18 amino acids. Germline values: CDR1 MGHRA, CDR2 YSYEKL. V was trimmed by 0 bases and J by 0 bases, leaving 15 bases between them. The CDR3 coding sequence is TGCGCCAGCAGCCAAGAAAGGACAGAACCGAGCTCTGGAAACACCATATATTTT. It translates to CASSQERTEPSSGNTIYF.

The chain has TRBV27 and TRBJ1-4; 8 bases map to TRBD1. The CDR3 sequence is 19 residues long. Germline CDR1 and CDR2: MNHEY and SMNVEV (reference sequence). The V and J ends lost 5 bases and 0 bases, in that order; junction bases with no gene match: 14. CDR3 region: CASSAQQGVSGTTNEKLFF. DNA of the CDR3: TGTGCCAGCAGTGCCCAACAGGGGGTTTCCGGTACAACTAATGAAAAACTGTTTTTT.

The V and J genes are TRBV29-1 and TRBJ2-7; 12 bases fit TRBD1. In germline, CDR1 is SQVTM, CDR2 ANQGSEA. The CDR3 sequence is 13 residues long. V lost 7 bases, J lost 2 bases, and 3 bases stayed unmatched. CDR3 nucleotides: TGCAGCGCCGGGACAGGGGGCGCCTACGAGCAGTACTTC. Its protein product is CSAGTGGAYEQYF.

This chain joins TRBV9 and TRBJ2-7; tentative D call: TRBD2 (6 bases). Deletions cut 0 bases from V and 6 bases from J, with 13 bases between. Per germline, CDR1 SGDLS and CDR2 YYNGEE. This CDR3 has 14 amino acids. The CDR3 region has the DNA TGTGCCAGCAGCGTAGACGGGAGCCACCTCGAGCAGTACTTC. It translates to CASSVDGSHLEQYF.

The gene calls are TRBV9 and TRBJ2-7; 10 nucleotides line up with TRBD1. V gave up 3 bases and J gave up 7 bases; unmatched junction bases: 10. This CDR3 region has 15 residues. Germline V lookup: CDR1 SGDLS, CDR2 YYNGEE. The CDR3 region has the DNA TGTGCCAGCAGCGGGGACAGGGGTATGGCGGAAGAGCAGTACTTC. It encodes CASSGDRGMAEEQYF. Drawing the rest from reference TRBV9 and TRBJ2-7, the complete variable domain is DSGVTQTPKHLITATGQRVTLRCSPRSGDLSVYWYQQSLDQGLQFLIQYYNGEERAKGNILERFSAQQFPDLHSELNLSSLELGDSALYFCASSGDRGMAEEQYFGPGTRLTVT.

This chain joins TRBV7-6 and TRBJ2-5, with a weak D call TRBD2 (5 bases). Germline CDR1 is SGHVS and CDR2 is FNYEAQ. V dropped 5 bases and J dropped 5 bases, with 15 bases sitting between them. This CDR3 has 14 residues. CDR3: CASSIIQRAETQYF. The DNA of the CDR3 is TGTGCCAGCAGCATTATTCAGAGGGCGGAGACCCAGTACTTC.

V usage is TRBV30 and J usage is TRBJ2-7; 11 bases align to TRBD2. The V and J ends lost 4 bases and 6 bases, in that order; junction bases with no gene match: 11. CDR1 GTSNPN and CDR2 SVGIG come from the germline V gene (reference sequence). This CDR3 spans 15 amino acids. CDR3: CAWNIAGGIRSEQYF. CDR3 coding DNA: TGTGCCTGGAATATAGCGGGGGGGATCCGAAGCGAGCAGTACTTC.

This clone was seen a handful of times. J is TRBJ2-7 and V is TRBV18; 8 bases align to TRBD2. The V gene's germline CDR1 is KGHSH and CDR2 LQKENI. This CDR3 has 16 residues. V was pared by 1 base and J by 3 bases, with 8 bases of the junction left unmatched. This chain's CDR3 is CASSPQEREIDYEQYF. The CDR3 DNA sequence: TGTGCCAGCTCACCACAGGAGCGGGAGATCGACTACGAGCAGTACTTC.

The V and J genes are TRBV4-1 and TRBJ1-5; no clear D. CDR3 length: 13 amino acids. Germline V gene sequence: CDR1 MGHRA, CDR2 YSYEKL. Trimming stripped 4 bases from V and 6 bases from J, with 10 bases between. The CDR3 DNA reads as TGCGCCAGCAGCCCCCCCGCCGGTCAGCCCCAGCATTTT. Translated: CASSPPAGQPQHF.

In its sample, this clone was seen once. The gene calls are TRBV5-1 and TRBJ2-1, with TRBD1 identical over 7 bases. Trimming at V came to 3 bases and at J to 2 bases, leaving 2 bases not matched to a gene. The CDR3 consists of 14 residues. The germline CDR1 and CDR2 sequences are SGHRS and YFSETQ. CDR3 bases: TGCGCCAGCAGCTGGGGGACAGCCTACAATGAGCAGTTCTTC. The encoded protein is CASSWGTAYNEQFF.

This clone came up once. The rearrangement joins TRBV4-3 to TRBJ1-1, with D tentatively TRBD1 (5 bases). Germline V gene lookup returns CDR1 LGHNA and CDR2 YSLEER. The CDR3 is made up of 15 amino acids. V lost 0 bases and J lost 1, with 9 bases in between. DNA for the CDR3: TGCGCCAGCAGCCAAGACCCCACAGGGAACACTGAAGCTTTCTTT. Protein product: CASSQDPTGNTEAFF.

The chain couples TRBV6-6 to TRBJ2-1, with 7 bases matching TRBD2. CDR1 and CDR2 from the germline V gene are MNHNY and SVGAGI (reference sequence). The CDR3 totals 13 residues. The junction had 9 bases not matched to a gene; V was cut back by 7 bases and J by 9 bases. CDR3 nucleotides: TGTGCCAGCAATCAAGGACTAGTCGGTGAGCAGTTCTTC. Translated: CASNQGLVGEQFF.

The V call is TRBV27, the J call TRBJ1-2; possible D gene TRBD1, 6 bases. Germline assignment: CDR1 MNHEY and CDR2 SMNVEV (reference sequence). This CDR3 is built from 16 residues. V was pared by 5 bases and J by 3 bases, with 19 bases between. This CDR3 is CASSDRGGALDYGYTF. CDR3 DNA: TGTGCCAGCAGTGATCGCGGGGGGGCCTTGGACTATGGCTACACCTTC.

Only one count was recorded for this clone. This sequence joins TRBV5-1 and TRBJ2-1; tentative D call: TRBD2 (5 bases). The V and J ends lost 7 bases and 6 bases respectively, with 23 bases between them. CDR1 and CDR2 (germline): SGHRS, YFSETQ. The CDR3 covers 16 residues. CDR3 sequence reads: CASSPHNSPGGNEQFF. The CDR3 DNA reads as TGCGCCAGCTCGCCCCATAACAGTCCCGGAGGCAATGAGCAGTTCTTC.